The 15 T cell receptor beta chains below were found in one sample sequenced in a study of OX40 agonist ivuxolimab in advanced cancers. Method: immunoSEQ multiplex PCR; TCRdb's copy keeps in-frame clones and lacks some. The sample lists 75,000 to 100,000 clones; roughly 84% were seen once. The sample consisted of CD4+ or CD8+ T cells sorted from blood, taken in a trial of the OX40 agonist ivuxolimab. Source of these receptors: an adult with an advanced solid tumor such as melanoma, head and neck, liver or kidney cancer.

The chain links TRBV6-6 to TRBJ1-1; maybe TRBD1 (6 bases). The germline V and J ends were trimmed by 2 bases and 2 bases, with 12 bases remaining between them. The CDR3 spans 15 residues. Looked up from germline, CDR1 is MNHNY and CDR2 is SVGAGI (reference sequence). In DNA, the CDR3 is TGTGCCAGCAGTTACCTGACAGGAAGTAACACTGAAGCTTTCTTT. This encodes CASSYLTGSNTEAFF.

The V and J genes are TRBV5-1 and TRBJ2-3; D is unresolved. Germline V lookup: CDR1 SGHRS, CDR2 YFSETQ. V was shortened by 3 bases and J by 2 bases, with 1 base between the two germline ends. The CDR3 extends over 11 amino acids. The CDR3 DNA is TGCGCCAGCAGCTCCACAGATACGCAGTATTTT. It encodes CASSSTDTQYF.

The chain couples TRBV7-2 to TRBJ1-1; D is possibly TRBD1 (6 bases). Germline CDR1 and CDR2: SGHTA and FQGNSA. V lost 6 bases and J 1 base, leaving 18 bases between the germline ends. The CDR3 is made up of 16 amino acids. The CDR3 region is CASRVDGGTGNTEAFF. The DNA for the CDR3 is TGTGCCAGCAGGGTTGACGGGGGCACGGGGAACACTGAAGCTTTCTTT. Supplemented by reference TRBV7-2 and TRBJ1-1, the full variable domain reads GAGVSQSPSNKVTEKGKDVELRCDPISGHTALYWYRQSLGQGLEFLIYFQGNSAPDKSGLPSDRFSAERTGGSVSTLTIQRTQQEDSAVYLCASRVDGGTGNTEAFFGQGTRLTVV.

The table lists this clone with a count of one. This sequence joins TRBV19 and TRBJ1-2; TRBD1 agrees at 9 bases. CDR3 length: 16 amino acids. V dropped 4 bases and J dropped 0; count of bases not matched to a gene: 6. CDR1 is LNHDA and CDR2 is SQIVND in the germline V gene (reference sequence). The CDR3: CASSNRGPSSNYGYTF. Here the CDR3 DNA reads TGTGCCAGTAGTAACAGGGGGCCCTCCTCTAACTATGGCTACACCTTC.

The chain is built from TRBV6-5 and TRBJ1-1; D unclear. V lost 1 base and J 1 base, leaving 10 bases between the germline ends. The CDR3 runs to 15 residues. Germline CDR1 and CDR2: MNHEY and SVGAGI. In DNA form, the CDR3 reads TGTGCCAGCAGTTACTTATACGGGTCGAACACTGAAGCTTTCTTT. Protein product: CASSYLYGSNTEAFF.

This chain links TRBV6-5 with TRBJ2-6; D is undetermined. V was clipped by 5 bases and J by 2 bases, with 1 base between them. Germline V gives CDR1 MNHEY, CDR2 SVGAGI. The CDR3 loop spans 12 amino acids. The CDR3 is CASSPGANVLTF. In nucleotides, the CDR3 is TGTGCCAGCAGTCCTGGGGCCAACGTCCTGACTTTC.

In this sample, this clone turned up a few times. The V gene is TRBV9, the J gene TRBJ2-2, with TRBD2 identical over 12 bases. Unmatched junction bases numbered 3, after V lost 0 bases and J lost 3 bases. This CDR3 spans 17 amino acids. Germline CDR1 is SGDLS and CDR2 is YYNGEE. CDR3 sequence (DNA): TGTGCCAGCAGCGTAGGCCTAGCGGGAGGGCACACCGGGGAGCTGTTTTTT. Translation: CASSVGLAGGHTGELFF.

This rearrangement joins TRBV5-4 to TRBJ1-2; no reliable D call. The V gene lost 2 bases and the J gene lost 4 bases, with 15 bases spanning the gap. Germline V CDR1 and CDR2: SGHNT, YYREEE (reference sequence). The CDR3 covers 15 residues. CDR3 nucleotides: TGTGCCAGCAGCTTAAGCACCGAGGTCGTCTATGGCTACACCTTC. Translation: CASSLSTEVVYGYTF.

In this sample, this clone turned up a few times. The chain links TRBV7-2 to TRBJ1-4; D remains ambiguous. Germline lookup yields CDR1 SGHTA and CDR2 FQGNSA. The CDR3 has 15 residues. V dropped 1 base and J dropped 4 bases, with 10 bases sitting between them. CDR3 amino acids: CASSLEQGLNEKLFF. DNA for the CDR3: TGTGCCAGCAGCTTAGAACAAGGTCTTAATGAAAAACTGTTTTTT.

The rearrangement links TRBV2 to TRBJ1-5; 8 bases align to TRBD1. The CDR3 consists of 14 residues. J gave up 2 bases and V 6 bases, and 3 bases lay outside the gene matches. Per germline, CDR1 SNHLY and CDR2 FYNNEI. CDR3 coding DNA: TGTGCCAGCAGAACGGACAGGGGCAATCAGCCCCAGCATTTT. Protein sequence: CASRTDRGNQPQHF.

This rearrangement joins TRBV5-5 to TRBJ2-3, with TRBD2 matching over 11 bases. The CDR3 is 17 residues long. Trimming cost V 2 bases and J 4 bases; bases outside gene matches: 9. The germline V gene has CDR1 SGHKS and CDR2 YYEKEE (reference sequence). The CDR3 DNA follows: TGTGCCAGCAGCTTAAGATTAGCGGGAGGGATAGCAGATACGCAGTATTTT. Translated, it gives CASSLRLAGGIADTQYF. Full variable domain (missing parts from reference TRBV5-5 and TRBJ2-3): DAGVTQSPTHLIKTRGQQVTLRCSPISGHKSVSWYQQVLGQGPQFIFQYYEKEERGRGNFPDRFSARQFPNYSSELNVNALLLGDSALYLCASSLRLAGGIADTQYFGPGTRLTVL.

With respect to this clone: The germline gene is not matched at one end of the junction; a read error may be the cause. The genes are TRBV6-5 and TRBJ1-1; TRBD1 matches at 8 bases. CDR3 length: 15 amino acids. Germline V lookup: CDR1 MNHEY, CDR2 SVGAGI. The CDR3 here is CASRVPGQANAEAFF. For the CDR3, the DNA is TGTGCCAGCCGAGTACCGGGACAGGCGAACGCTGAAGCTTTCTTT.

The chain has TRBV11-2 and TRBJ1-5; D call uncertain. This CDR3 has 13 residues. Germline lookup yields CDR1 SGHAT and CDR2 FQNNGV. The ends were cut back, 3 bases at V and 6 bases at J, with 9 bases in the middle. This CDR3 is CASSFGDGQPQHF. As DNA, the CDR3 is TGTGCCAGCAGCTTTGGAGACGGTCAGCCCCAGCATTTT.

The chain is built from TRBV7-2 and TRBJ1-2; TRBD1 is a possible D gene (5 bases). CDR3 length: 14 residues. V was shortened by 5 bases and J by 0 bases, with 10 bases between the two germline ends. In germline, CDR1 is SGHTA, CDR2 FQGNSA. The CDR3 is CASSTSGSNYGYTF. The DNA for the CDR3 is TGTGCCAGCAGCACCTCAGGGTCTAACTATGGCTACACCTTC.

The chain uses TRBV19 and TRBJ1-5; 7 nucleotides match TRBD1. This CDR3 contains 17 residues. CDR1 is LNHDA, CDR2 SQIVND, per germline (reference sequence). The V and J ends lost 1 base and 0 bases, in that order; junction bases with no gene match: 6. The CDR3 is CASSIGTGAVSNQPQHF. The CDR3 DNA follows: TGTGCCAGTAGTATAGGTACAGGGGCTGTTAGCAATCAGCCCCAGCATTTT.